This entry lists 9 T cell receptor beta chains sequenced from one sample in a study of cytomegalovirus exposure and HLA in healthy donors. TCRdb keeps only in-frame clones here, not all; method: immunoSEQ multiplex PCR. This repertoire shows fewer than 150,000 clones, about 91% found once; its top ten account for less than 2%. Sequencing was carried out using PBMCs. The receptors stem from a man aged 18-30 years in good health and CMV-seronegative.

The V call is TRBV4-1, the J call TRBJ2-3; weak D call: TRBD2 (6 bases). The CDR3 consists of 12 residues. The germline V gene has CDR1 MGHRA and CDR2 YSYEKL. Trimming removed 1 base at V and 9 bases at J, with 8 bases between. CDR3 amino acids: CASSQVAGTQYF. The CDR3 coding sequence is TGCGCCAGCAGCCAAGTGGCGGGGACGCAGTATTTT.

The chain uses TRBV7-2 and TRBJ1-1; TRBD1 is a possible D gene (5 bases). This CDR3 is built from 16 residues. The V gene's germline CDR1 is SGHTA and CDR2 FQGNSA. V dropped 5 bases and J dropped 5 bases, with 21 bases sitting between them. The CDR3 region is CASSPTVGTLGTEAFF. The CDR3 nucleotides are TGTGCCAGCAGCCCAACAGTCGGGACTCTCGGGACTGAAGCTTTCTTT.

The chain uses TRBV4-1 and TRBJ2-5; 11 nucleotides match TRBD2. The V gene end was trimmed by 4 bases and the J gene end by 4 bases; junction bases not matched to a gene: 5. Germline V gene lookup returns CDR1 MGHRA and CDR2 YSYEKL. There are 15 residues in the CDR3. CDR3 residues: CASSRTGTSGETQYF. DNA for the CDR3: TGCGCCAGCAGCCGAACCGGGACTAGCGGAGAGACCCAGTACTTC.

The chain couples TRBV7-9 to TRBJ1-2, with no clear D. In germline, CDR1 is SEHNR, CDR2 FQNEAQ (reference sequence). The CDR3 length is 16 residues. Trimming removed 2 bases from V and 2 bases from J, with 15 bases in between. Here the CDR3 reads CASSLPDRGVNYGYTF. In DNA form, the CDR3 reads TGTGCCAGCAGCTTACCAGACCGGGGAGTCAACTATGGCTACACCTTC. The entire variable domain, with the rest obtained from reference TRBV7-9 and TRBJ1-2, is as follows: DTGVSQNPRHKITKRGQNVTFRCDPISEHNRLYWYRQTLGQGPEFLTYFQNEAQLEKSRLLSDRFSAERPKGSFSTLEIQRTEQGDSAMYLCASSLPDRGVNYGYTFGSGTRLTVV.

Details on this clone: The same CDR3 can be traced to other DNA sequences in this sample. This chain uses TRBV7-8 with TRBJ1-1, with D maybe TRBD1 (6 bases). The CDR3 contains 14 residues. Trimming took off 3 bases at V and 2 bases at J, with 10 bases between the two ends. Germline CDR1 and CDR2: SGHVS and FQNEAQ. The CDR3 coding sequence is TGTGCCAGCAGCTTGGACAGACGAAACACTGAAGCTTTCTTT. It is translated as CASSLDRRNTEAFF. The complete variable domain, with remaining parts taken from reference TRBV7-8 and TRBJ1-1, reads GAGVSQSPRYKVAKRGQDVALRCDPISGHVSLFWYQQALGQGPEFLTYFQNEAQLDKSGLPSDRFFAERPEGSVSTLKIQRTQQEDSAVYLCASSLDRRNTEAFFGQGTRLTVV.

The gene calls are TRBV18 and TRBJ2-6; no clear D. This CDR3 region has 15 residues. Deletions cut 1 base from V and 3 bases from J, with 7 bases between. Germline lookup yields CDR1 KGHSH and CDR2 LQKENI. The CDR3 DNA follows: TGTGCCAGCTCACCACTCACTTGTGGGGCCAACGTCCTGACTTTC. It specifies CASSPLTCGANVLTF. Complete variable domain (other parts from reference TRBV18 and TRBJ2-6): NAGVMQNPRHLVRRRGQEARLRCSPMKGHSHVYWYRQLPEEGLKFMVYLQKENIIDESGMPKERFSAEFPKEGPSILRIQQVVRGDSAAYFCASSPLTCGANVLTFGAGSRLTVL.

The chain combines TRBV7-2 with TRBJ1-5; 9 bases match TRBD1. With V trimmed by 1 base and J by 10 bases, 11 bases remained unmatched. CDR3 length: 16 residues. The germline V gene has CDR1 SGHTA and CDR2 FQGNSA. The CDR3 DNA follows: TGTGCCAGCAGCTTAGTTTTCCGGGACAGGGTAGTCCCCCAGCATTTT. Translation: CASSLVFRDRVVPQHF.

The chain has TRBV6-1 and TRBJ2-7; possibly TRBD1 for D (6 bases). This CDR3 spans 15 amino acids. Germline loops: CDR1 MNHNS, CDR2 SASEGT. V dropped 2 bases and J dropped 3 bases, with 14 bases sitting between them. CDR3 region: CASSEPLEQGYEQYF. In DNA, the CDR3 is TGTGCCAGCAGTGAACCCCTAGAACAGGGCTACGAGCAGTACTTC.

This chain uses TRBV27 with TRBJ2-3, with 7 bases aligning to TRBD2. This CDR3 contains 16 residues. Germline CDR1 MNHEY, CDR2 SMNVEV (reference sequence). Losses at the gene ends were 5 bases for V and 4 bases for J; bases not matched to a gene: 12. The CDR3 sequence: CASSPLGAREPDTQYF. CDR3 sequence (DNA): TGTGCCAGCAGTCCGCTTGGGGCGCGGGAGCCAGATACGCAGTATTTT.